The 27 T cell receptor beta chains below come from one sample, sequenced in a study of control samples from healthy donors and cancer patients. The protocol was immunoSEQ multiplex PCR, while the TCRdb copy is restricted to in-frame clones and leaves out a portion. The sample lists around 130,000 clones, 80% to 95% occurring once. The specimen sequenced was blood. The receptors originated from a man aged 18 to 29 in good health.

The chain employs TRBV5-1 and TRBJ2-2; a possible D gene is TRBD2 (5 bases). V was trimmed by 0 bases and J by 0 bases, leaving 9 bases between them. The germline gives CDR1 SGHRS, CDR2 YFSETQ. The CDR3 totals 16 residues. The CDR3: CASSLGSGANTGELFF. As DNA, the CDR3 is TGCGCCAGCAGCTTGGGGAGCGGCGCGAACACCGGGGAGCTGTTTTTT.

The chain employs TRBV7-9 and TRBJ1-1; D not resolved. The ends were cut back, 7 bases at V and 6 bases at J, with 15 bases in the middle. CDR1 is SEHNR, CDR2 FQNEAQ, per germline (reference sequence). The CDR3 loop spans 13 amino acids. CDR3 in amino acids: CASTLRAPAEAFF. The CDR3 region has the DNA TGTGCCAGCACCCTACGGGCGCCGGCTGAAGCTTTCTTT. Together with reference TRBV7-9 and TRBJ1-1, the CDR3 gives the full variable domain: DTGVSQNPRHKITKRGQNVTFRCDPISEHNRLYWYRQTLGQGPEFLTYFQNEAQLEKSRLLSDRFSAERPKGSFSTLEIQRTEQGDSAMYLCASTLRAPAEAFFGQGTRLTVV.

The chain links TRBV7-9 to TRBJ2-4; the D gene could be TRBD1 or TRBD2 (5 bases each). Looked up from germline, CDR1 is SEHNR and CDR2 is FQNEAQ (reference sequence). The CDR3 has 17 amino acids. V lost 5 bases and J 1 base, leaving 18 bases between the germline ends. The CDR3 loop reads CASSPLKGRIAKNIQYF. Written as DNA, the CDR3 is TGTGCCAGCAGCCCCCTTAAGGGACGGATTGCCAAAAACATTCAGTACTTC.

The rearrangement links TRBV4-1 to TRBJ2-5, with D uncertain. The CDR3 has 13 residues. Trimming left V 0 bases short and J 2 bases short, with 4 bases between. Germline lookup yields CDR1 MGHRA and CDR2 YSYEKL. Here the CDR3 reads CASSQDRQETQYF. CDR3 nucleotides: TGCGCCAGCAGCCAAGACAGGCAAGAGACCCAGTACTTC.

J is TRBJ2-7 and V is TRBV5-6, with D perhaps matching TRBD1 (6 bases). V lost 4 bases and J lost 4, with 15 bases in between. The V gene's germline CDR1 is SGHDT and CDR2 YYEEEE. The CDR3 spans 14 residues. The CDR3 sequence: CASSLTRDTYEQYF. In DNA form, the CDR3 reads TGTGCCAGCAGCCTGACCCGGGACACTTACGAGCAGTACTTC.

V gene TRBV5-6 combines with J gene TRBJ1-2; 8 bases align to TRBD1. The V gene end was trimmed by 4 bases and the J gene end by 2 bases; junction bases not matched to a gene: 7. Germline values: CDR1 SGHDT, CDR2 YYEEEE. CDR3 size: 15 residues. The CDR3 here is CASSEAGQANYGYTF. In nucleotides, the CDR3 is TGTGCCAGCAGCGAAGCGGGACAGGCCAACTATGGCTACACCTTC. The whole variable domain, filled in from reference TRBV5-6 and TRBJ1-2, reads DAGVTQSPTHLIKTRGQQVTLRCSPKSGHDTVSWYQQALGQGPQFIFQYYEEEERQRGNFPDRFSGHQFPNYSSELNVNALLLGDSALYLCASSEAGQANYGYTFGSGTRLTVV.

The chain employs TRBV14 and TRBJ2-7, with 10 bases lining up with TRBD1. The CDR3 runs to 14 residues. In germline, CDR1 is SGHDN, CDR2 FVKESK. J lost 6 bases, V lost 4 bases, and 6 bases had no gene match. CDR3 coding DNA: TGTGCCAGCAGCCGGGGACAGGGGAGTTCCGAGCAGTACTTC. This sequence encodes CASSRGQGSSEQYF.

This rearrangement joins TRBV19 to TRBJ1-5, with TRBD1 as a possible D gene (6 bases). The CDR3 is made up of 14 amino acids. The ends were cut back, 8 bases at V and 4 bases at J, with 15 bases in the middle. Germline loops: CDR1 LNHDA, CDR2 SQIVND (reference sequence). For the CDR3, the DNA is TGTGCCAGTCATTCCGGGGGGGCGAATCAGCCCCAGCATTTT. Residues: CASHSGGANQPQHF.

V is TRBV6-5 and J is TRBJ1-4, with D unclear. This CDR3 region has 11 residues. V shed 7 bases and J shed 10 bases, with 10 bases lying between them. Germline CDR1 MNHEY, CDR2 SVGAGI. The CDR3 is CASTNGVKLFF. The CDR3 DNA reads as TGTGCCAGCACCAATGGCGTAAAACTGTTTTTT.

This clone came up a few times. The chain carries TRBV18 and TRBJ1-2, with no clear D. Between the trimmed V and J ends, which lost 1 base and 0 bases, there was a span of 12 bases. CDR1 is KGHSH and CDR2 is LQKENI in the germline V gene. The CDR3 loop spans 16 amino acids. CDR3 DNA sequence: TGTGCCAGCTCACCACTTGCGACGGCTTCTAACTATGGCTACACCTTC. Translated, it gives CASSPLATASNYGYTF.

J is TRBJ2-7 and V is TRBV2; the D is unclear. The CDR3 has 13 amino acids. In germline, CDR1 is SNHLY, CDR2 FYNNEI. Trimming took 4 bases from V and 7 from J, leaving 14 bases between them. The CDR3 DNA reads TGTGCCAGCAGTGTTGATCTTAAGGAGGAGCAGTACTTC. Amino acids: CASSVDLKEEQYF.

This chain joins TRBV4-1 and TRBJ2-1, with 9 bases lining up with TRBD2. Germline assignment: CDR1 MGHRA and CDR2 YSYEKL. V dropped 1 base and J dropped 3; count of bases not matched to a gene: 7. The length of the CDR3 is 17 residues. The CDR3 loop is CASSQGRRLADYNEQFF. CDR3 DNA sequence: TGCGCCAGCAGCCAAGGACGTCGACTAGCGGACTACAATGAGCAGTTCTTC.

The CDR3 loop is CASWKTGTYEQYF. The CDR3 nucleotides are TGTGCCAGCTGGAAAACAGGAACATACGAGCAGTACTTC. This chain joins TRBV27 and TRBJ2-7; perhaps TRBD1 as D (5 bases). V was shortened by 8 bases and J by 4 bases, with 15 bases between the two germline ends. CDR1 and CDR2 (germline): MNHEY, SMNVEV (reference sequence). The CDR3 totals 13 residues.

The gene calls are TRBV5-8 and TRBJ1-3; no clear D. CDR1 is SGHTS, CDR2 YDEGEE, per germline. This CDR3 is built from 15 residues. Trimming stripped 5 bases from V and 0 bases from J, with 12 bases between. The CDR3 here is CASSLNAYSGNTIYF. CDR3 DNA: TGTGCCAGCAGTTTGAACGCCTACTCTGGAAACACCATATATTTT.

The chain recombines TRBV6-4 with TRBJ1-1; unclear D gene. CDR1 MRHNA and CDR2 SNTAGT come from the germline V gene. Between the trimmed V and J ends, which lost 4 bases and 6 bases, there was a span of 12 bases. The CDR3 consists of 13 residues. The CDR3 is CASSAALGSEAFF. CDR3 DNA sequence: TGTGCCAGCAGTGCAGCCCTGGGATCTGAAGCTTTCTTT.

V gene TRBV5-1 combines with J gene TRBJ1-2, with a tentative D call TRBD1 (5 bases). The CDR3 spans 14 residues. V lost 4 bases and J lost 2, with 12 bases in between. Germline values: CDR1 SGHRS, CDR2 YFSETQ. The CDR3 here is CASSLGRTNYGYTF. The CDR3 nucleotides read TGCGCCAGCAGCCTGGGACGTACAAACTATGGCTACACCTTC.

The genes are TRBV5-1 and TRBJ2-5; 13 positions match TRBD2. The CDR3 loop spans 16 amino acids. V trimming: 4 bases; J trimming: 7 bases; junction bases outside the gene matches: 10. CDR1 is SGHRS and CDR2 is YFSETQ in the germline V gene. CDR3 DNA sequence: TGCGCCAGCAGCACCGGACTAGCGGGGGACCGGGGGACCCAGTACTTC. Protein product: CASSTGLAGDRGTQYF.

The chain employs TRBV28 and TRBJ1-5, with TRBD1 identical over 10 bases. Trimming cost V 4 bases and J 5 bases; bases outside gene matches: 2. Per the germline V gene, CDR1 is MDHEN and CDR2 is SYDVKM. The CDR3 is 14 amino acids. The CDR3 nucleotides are TGTGCCAGCAGTTCCGGACAGGGGGATCAGCCCCAGCATTTT. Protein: CASSSGQGDQPQHF.

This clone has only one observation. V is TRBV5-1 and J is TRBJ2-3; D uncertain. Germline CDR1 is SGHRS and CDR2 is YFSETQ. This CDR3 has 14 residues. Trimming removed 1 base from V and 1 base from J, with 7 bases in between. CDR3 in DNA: TGCGCCAGCAGCTTGATGGGTGGCACAGATACGCAGTATTTT. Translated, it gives CASSLMGGTDTQYF. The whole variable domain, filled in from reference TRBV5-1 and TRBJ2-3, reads KAGVTQTPRYLIKTRGQQVTLSCSPISGHRSVSWYQQTPGQGLQFLFEYFSETQRNKGNFPGRFSGRQFSNSRSEMNVSTLELGDSALYLCASSLMGGTDTQYFGPGTRLTVL.

The CDR3 loop is CASSQDWGLAGGTDTQYF. As DNA, the CDR3 is TGTGCCAGCAGCCAAGATTGGGGATTAGCGGGGGGCACAGATACGCAGTATTTT. This sequence joins TRBV3-1 (or the pseudogene TRBV3-2) and TRBJ2-3; 9 positions match TRBD2. V trimming: 0 bases; J trimming: 1 base; junction bases outside the gene matches: 8. From germline, CDR1 is LGHDT and CDR2 YNNKEL (reference sequence). The CDR3 runs 18 residues.

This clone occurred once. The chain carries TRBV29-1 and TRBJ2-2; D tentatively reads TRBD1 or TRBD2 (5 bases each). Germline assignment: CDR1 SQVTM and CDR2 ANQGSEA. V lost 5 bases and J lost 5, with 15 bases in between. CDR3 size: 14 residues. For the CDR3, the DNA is TGCAGCGTTACCCAGGGTGGGGGAACCGGGGAGCTGTTTTTT. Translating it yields CSVTQGGGTGELFF.

CDR3 sequence: CASSSRTADNEKLFF. The CDR3 DNA reads TGTGCCAGCAGTTCGAGGACAGCCGATAATGAAAAACTGTTTTTT. This rearrangement joins TRBV28 to TRBJ1-4; possible D gene TRBD1, 6 bases. Germline V lookup: CDR1 MDHEN, CDR2 SYDVKM. There are 15 residues in the CDR3. The V end was cut by 4 bases, the J end by 4 bases, with 13 bases between. Filled out from reference TRBV28 and TRBJ1-4, the complete variable domain reads DVKVTQSSRYLVKRTGEKVFLECVQDMDHENMFWYRQDPGLGLRLIYFSYDVKMKEKGDIPEGYSVSREKKERFSLILESASTNQTSMYLCASSSRTADNEKLFFGSGTQLSVL.

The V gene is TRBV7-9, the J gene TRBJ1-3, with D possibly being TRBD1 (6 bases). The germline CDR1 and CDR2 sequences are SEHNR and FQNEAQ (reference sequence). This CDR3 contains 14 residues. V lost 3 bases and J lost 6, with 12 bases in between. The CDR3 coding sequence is TGTGCCAGCAGCTTCCGGGACATTTCAAACACCATATATTTT. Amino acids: CASSFRDISNTIYF.

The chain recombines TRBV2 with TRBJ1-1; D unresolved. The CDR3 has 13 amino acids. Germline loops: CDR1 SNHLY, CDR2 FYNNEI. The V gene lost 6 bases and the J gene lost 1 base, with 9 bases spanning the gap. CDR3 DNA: TGTGCCAGCAGAATTGGACGGAACACTGAAGCTTTCTTT. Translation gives CASRIGRNTEAFF.

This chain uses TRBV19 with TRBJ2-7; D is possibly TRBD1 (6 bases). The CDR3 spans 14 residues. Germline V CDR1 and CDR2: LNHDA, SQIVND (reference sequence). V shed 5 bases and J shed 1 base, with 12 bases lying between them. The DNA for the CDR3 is TGTGCCAGTAGTTTACGACAGGATTCCTACGAGCAGTACTTC. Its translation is CASSLRQDSYEQYF.

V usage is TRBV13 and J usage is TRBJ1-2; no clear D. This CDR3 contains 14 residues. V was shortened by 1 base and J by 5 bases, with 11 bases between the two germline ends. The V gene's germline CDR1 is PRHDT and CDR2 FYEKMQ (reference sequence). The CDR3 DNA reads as TGTGCCAGCAGCTTAGCTAGTTTTCAATATGGCTACACCTTC. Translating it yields CASSLASFQYGYTF. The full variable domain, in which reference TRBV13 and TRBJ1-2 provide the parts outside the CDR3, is AAGVIQSPRHLIKEKRETATLKCYPIPRHDTVYWYQQGPGQDPQFLISFYEKMQSDKGSIPDRFSAQQFSDYHSELNMSSLELGDSALYFCASSLASFQYGYTFGSGTRLTVV.

The CDR3 here is CSVEGGWAYGYTF. CDR3 nucleotides: TGCAGCGTTGAGGGGGGCTGGGCCTATGGCTACACCTTC. The V gene is TRBV29-1, the J gene TRBJ1-2; D possibly corresponds to TRBD1 (6 bases). Per the germline V gene, CDR1 is SQVTM and CDR2 is ANQGSEA. The germline V and J ends were trimmed by 3 bases and 4 bases, with 12 bases remaining between them. The CDR3 spans 13 residues.